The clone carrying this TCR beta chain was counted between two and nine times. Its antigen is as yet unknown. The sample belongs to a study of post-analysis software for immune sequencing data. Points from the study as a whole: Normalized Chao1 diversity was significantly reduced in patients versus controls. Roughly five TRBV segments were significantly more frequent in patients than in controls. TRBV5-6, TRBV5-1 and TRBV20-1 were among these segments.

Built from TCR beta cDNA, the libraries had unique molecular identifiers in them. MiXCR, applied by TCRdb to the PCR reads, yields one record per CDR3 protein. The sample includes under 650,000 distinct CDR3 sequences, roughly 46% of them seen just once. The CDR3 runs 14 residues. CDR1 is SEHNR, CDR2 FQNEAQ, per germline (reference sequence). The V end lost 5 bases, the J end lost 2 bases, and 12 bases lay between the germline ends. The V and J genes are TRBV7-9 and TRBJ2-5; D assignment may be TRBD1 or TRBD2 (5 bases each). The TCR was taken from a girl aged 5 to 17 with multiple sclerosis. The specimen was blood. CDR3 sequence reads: CASSPRDAQETQYF. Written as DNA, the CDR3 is TGTGCCAGCAGCCCCCGGGACGCTCAAGAGACCCAGTACTTC.